This T cell receptor beta chain was sequenced during a study of T cells in Graves' hyperthyroidism and ophthalmopathy (dated by TCRdb to between 2018 and 2021). Looking at the study overall: To identify distinguishing TCR V-J signatures, a discovery cohort of around 98 patients was used, comprising fewer than 45 with Graves' ophthalmopathy and some 60 with stable Graves' hyperthyroidism. The roughly 94 discovery patients were randomly divided into training and test sets at a 7:3 ratio. The study also compared thyroid tissue and blood T-cell repertoires from roughly 6 Graves' hyperthyroidism patients. After sampling, hyperthyroidism patients received methimazole starting at 30 mg daily, and ophthalmopathy patients received high-dose intravenous methylprednisolone. According to the paper, TCR Vbeta CDR3 sequencing was carried out on 120 to 150 peripheral blood samples, which came from approximately 41 ophthalmopathy, around 74 hyperthyroidism and some 17 progressor patients. Whether ophthalmopathy could be predicted prospectively was tested in an independent validation cohort made up of roughly 19 hyperthyroidism patients plus 17 patients who later progressed to ophthalmopathy. The full study reports these points: Sample size was not statistically predetermined, and investigators were not blinded to group allocation. In validation, progression to ophthalmopathy was predicted by the model with 55% to 71% sensitivity and 72% to 80% specificity, a median of approximately 6.5 months before onset. Blood samples also contained most of the expanded thyroid clonotypes (frequency above 0.001), which suggests that blood repertoires may reflect thyroid immune responses. Ophthalmopathy was separated from stable hyperthyroidism by a 13 V-J signature model, with approximately 86% sensitivity and about 81% specificity obtained in cross-validation and 80%/75% obtained in testing.

The TCR beta CDR3 regions were amplified from RNA transcripts. For the first round of RT-PCR on the TCR CDR3, the HTBI primer set was used together with the Qiagen OneStep RT-PCR kit. Libraries were constructed in a second round of multiplex PCR, after which size selection and purification were carried out. The libraries were sequenced on an Illumina HiSeq2000 using paired-end 100 bp reads. The paper's processing steps were these. SOAPnuke was used to process the raw data, removing reads that contained adapters or uncalled bases, had a mean Phred below 15, or lacked an exact match to the constant primer or identifier. COPE v1.2.5 was used to merge high-quality paired reads, and clonotypes were defined as unique nucleotide sequences. Clonotypes were aligned to IMGT TRBV, TRBD and TRBJ reference segments using MiTCR v1.1. The analysis included only V-J combinations with a frequency above 0.0001, which together covered 99.2% of the repertoires. The TCS score was defined as F50 (clonal expansion) divided by E x V (chaos), with BLOSUM62-based TCRdist calculated between CDR3 peptides within each V-J. Welch's t-statistics and random forest reduced around 520 V-J features to around 14, which were used in a naive Bayes classifier (R e1071). The similarity between thyroid and blood repertoires was quantified using the Morisita-Horn index. TCRdb handled the public reads itself, with Q25 trimming in fastp and clone calling in MiXCR, and kept productive beta chains. CDR3 protein sequences are deduplicated, and each keeps its most common genes and DNA. The V and J calls reflect TCRdb's pipeline rather than the authors' work. In all, the sample holds 530,000 or so distinct CDR3 sequences, and roughly 46% of those were seen once. The ten largest clones represent about 7.8% of the sample.

From the cysteine through the phenylalanine, the CDR3 covers 11 amino acids. Only CDR3 DNA is held: 33 bases, read in frame from base 1. CDR1 and CDR2, per the germline V gene, are SQVTM and ANQGSEA. V is pared back by 8 bases and J by 3 bases, with 10 bases lying between the germline termini. Remarks on this clonotype: What antigen it recognizes has not been identified. No much larger clone is present one base from it, and per-base qualities are unavailable.

A patient counted as having stable Graves' hyperthyroidism if no progression to ophthalmopathy occurred over 18 months of follow-up. Hyperthyroidism patients were newly diagnosed, had a disease duration of under 2 months, and were aged 18 to 65 years. Patients with uncontrolled infections, other autoimmune diseases, pregnancy or lactation were excluded. Clinical symptoms, serum thyroxine and TRAb, thyroid ultrasound, and orbital computed tomography formed the basis for the diagnoses. Total RNA was extracted with Trizol reagent, and quality was checked on an Agilent 2100 Bioanalyzer. The sequenced sample consisted of peripheral blood or thyroid tissue (not recorded which). This receptor was obtained from a woman between 18 and 29 years old with Graves' hyperthyroidism. The sequence links TRBV29-1 to TRBJ1-1; the D gene remains uncertain. The CDR3 region reads CSHRPDTEAFF. The sequenced DNA is TGCAGCCACCGGCCCGACACTGAAGCTTTCTTT.